One and the same sample provided the 17 T cell receptor beta chains below, sequenced in a study of T cell responses to AZD1222 COVID-19 vaccine. The protocol was immunoSEQ multiplex PCR, while the TCRdb copy is restricted to in-frame clones and leaves out a portion. The table lists tens of thousands of clones, around nine tenths of them singletons, with less than 9% in the top ten. This sample comprised peripheral blood, obtained 28 days after the second AZD1222 dose. The receptors come from an adult who received the AZD1222 COVID-19 vaccine.

The chain uses TRBV3-1 (or the pseudogene TRBV3-2) and TRBJ2-2; 8 bases map to TRBD2. V shed 3 bases and J 8 bases; nucleotides not matched to a gene: 11. The length of the CDR3 is 16 residues. In germline, CDR1 is LGHDT, CDR2 YNNKEL (reference sequence). CDR3 loop: CASSQTSGGPQGELFF. In DNA, the CDR3 is TGTGCCAGCAGCCAGACTTCGGGAGGGCCCCAAGGGGAGCTGTTTTTT.

The chain links TRBV5-1 to TRBJ1-3; 9 bases map to TRBD1. Looked up from germline, CDR1 is SGHRS and CDR2 is YFSETQ. The CDR3 has 16 residues. V trimming: 3 bases; J trimming: 2 bases; junction bases outside the gene matches: 6. CDR3 coding DNA: TGCGCCAGCAGCTCGGTACAGGGGGCGGCTGGAAACACCATATATTTT. Residues: CASSSVQGAAGNTIYF. Full variable domain (remainder filled in from reference TRBV5-1 and TRBJ1-3): KAGVTQTPRYLIKTRGQQVTLSCSPISGHRSVSWYQQTPGQGLQFLFEYFSETQRNKGNFPGRFSGRQFSNSRSEMNVSTLELGDSALYLCASSSVQGAAGNTIYFGEGSWLTVV.

V gene TRBV12-3 or TRBV12-4 combines with J gene TRBJ1-2; 7 bases fit TRBD1. The trim removed 3 bases at V and 6 bases at J, leaving 4 bases unmatched. The CDR3 covers 13 residues. CDR3 sequence (DNA): TGTGCCAGCAGTTTGGGCCAGGGGGATGGCTACACCTTC. This encodes CASSLGQGDGYTF.

This clone was seen only once. The chain carries TRBV7-3 and TRBJ2-7, with D possibly being TRBD2 (5 bases). The CDR3 runs 13 residues. Per germline, CDR1 SGHTA and CDR2 FQGTGA. V shed 5 bases and J shed 4 bases, with 12 bases lying between them. The CDR3 is CASSPGLGYEQYF. CDR3 nucleotides: TGTGCCAGCAGCCCGGGGTTAGGATACGAGCAGTACTTC.

V usage is TRBV18 and J usage is TRBJ1-2; 12 bases align to TRBD1. Germline-derived CDR1 and CDR2 are KGHSH and LQKENI. Trimming took 3 bases from V and 2 from J; bases not matched to a gene: 4. The CDR3 has 16 amino acids. CDR3 residues: CASSPLGQGANYGYTF. CDR3 DNA: TGTGCCAGCTCACCGTTGGGACAGGGGGCGAACTATGGCTACACCTTC.

This chain joins TRBV6-4 and TRBJ2-1, with 12 positions matching TRBD2. The CDR3 length is 16 residues. The germline gives CDR1 MRHNA, CDR2 SNTAGT. The V gene end was trimmed by 7 bases and the J gene end by 8 bases; junction bases not matched to a gene: 12. The CDR3 loop is CASIQKTSGRVDEQFF. CDR3 nucleotides: TGTGCCAGCATTCAAAAGACTAGCGGGAGAGTCGATGAGCAGTTCTTC.

The chain uses TRBV6-2 or TRBV6-3 and TRBJ1-1; TRBD1 matches at 9 bases. Trimming removed 4 bases from V and 6 bases from J; junction bases left unmatched: 6. Per the germline V gene, CDR1 is MNHEY and CDR2 is SVGEGT. This CDR3 has 14 amino acids. CDR3 DNA: TGTGCCAGCAGTTCCCCCGGGACAGGGCCTGAAGCTTTCTTT. Its translation is CASSSPGTGPEAFF.

The chain is built from TRBV10-1 and TRBJ2-6; 9 bases map to TRBD1. The CDR3 sequence is 16 residues long. Per the germline V gene, CDR1 is WNHNN and CDR2 is SYGVQD (reference sequence). V lost 4 bases to trimming and J lost 3 bases; unmatched junction nucleotides: 4. The CDR3 DNA is TGCGCCAGCAGTGCGAACAGGGGGCTTGGGGCCAACGTCCTGACTTTC. Protein product: CASSANRGLGANVLTF.

The CDR3 loop reads CASSQGTITSDRKNEQFF. The CDR3 nucleotides read TGCGCCAGCAGCCAAGGCACCATAACTAGCGACCGTAAGAATGAGCAGTTCTTC. The chain has TRBV4-1 and TRBJ2-1; 7 bases fit TRBD2. CDR1 is MGHRA, CDR2 YSYEKL, per germline. CDR3 length: 18 amino acids. V lost 1 base and J lost 7; bases outside the gene matches: 16.

This sequence joins TRBV3-1 (or the pseudogene TRBV3-2) and TRBJ1-4; D call uncertain. Germline CDR1 reads LGHDT; CDR2 reads YNNKEL (reference sequence). CDR3 length: 18 amino acids. V dropped 0 bases and J dropped 4 bases, with 18 bases sitting between them. The CDR3 DNA follows: TGTGCCAGCAGCCAAGATAGGGTTGTTACGCTTCATAATGAAAAACTGTTTTTT. This translates into CASSQDRVVTLHNEKLFF.

The CDR3 protein is CASSLAIRGQGGYTF. The DNA of the CDR3 is TGCGCCAGCAGCTTGGCCATTAGGGGGCAAGGTGGCTACACCTTC. The chain joins TRBV5-1 to TRBJ1-2; TRBD1 aligns across 7 bases. Germline V lookup: CDR1 SGHRS, CDR2 YFSETQ. The CDR3 totals 15 residues. J lost 7 bases, V lost 0 bases, and 9 bases had no gene match.

The chain is built from TRBV24-1 and TRBJ1-1; perhaps TRBD1 as D (6 bases). From germline, CDR1 is KGHDR and CDR2 SFDVKD. Trimming pared 3 bases from V and 7 bases from J, leaving 20 bases between. CDR3 length equals 16 residues. The CDR3 nucleotides read TGTGCCACCAGTGATCAGGGAGGAACAGGACAGTTTGAAGCTTTCTTT. Its translation: CATSDQGGTGQFEAFF.

V gene TRBV27 combines with J gene TRBJ1-2; the D is unclear. This CDR3 comprises 16 residues. The V gene's germline CDR1 is MNHEY and CDR2 SMNVEV (reference sequence). V lost 6 bases and J lost 0, with 17 bases in between. As DNA, the CDR3 is TGTGCCAGCAGCCGGCTGATGACGGAAGCTAACTATGGCTACACCTTC. Its protein is CASSRLMTEANYGYTF.

J is TRBJ2-7 and V is TRBV4-1, with 7 bases identical to TRBD2. Germline V gives CDR1 MGHRA, CDR2 YSYEKL. CDR3 length equals 16 residues. Trimming removed 0 bases from V and 1 base from J; junction bases left unmatched: 6. The CDR3 DNA sequence: TGCGCCAGCAGCCAAGATGGGGGAGGGAGATCCTACGAGCAGTACTTC. Translated: CASSQDGGGRSYEQYF.

The chain links TRBV4-1 to TRBJ2-7, with 8 bases lining up with TRBD2. The CDR3 spans 15 residues. Trimming removed 1 base from V and 4 bases from J; junction bases left unmatched: 6. From germline, CDR1 is MGHRA and CDR2 YSYEKL. The CDR3 DNA is TGCGCCAGCAGCCAAGTTTTGTCTAGCGGGTACGAGCAGTACTTC. It yields the protein CASSQVLSSGYEQYF.

Only one count was recorded for this clone. V usage is TRBV12-3 or TRBV12-4 and J usage is TRBJ2-4; D gene uncertain. Trimming removed 3 bases from V and 13 bases from J, with 10 bases in between. The CDR3 is 11 residues long. The CDR3 DNA is TGTGCCAGCAGTTTTCAGGCCTCCCAGTACTTC. It encodes CASSFQASQYF.

The chain has TRBV12-3 or TRBV12-4 and TRBJ2-7; 7 bases map to TRBD1. The V and J ends lost 3 bases and 5 bases, in that order; junction bases with no gene match: 4. The CDR3 loop spans 13 amino acids. The CDR3 DNA reads as TGTGCCAGCAGTTTCAGGGGGTGGGACGAGCAGTACTTC. Translated: CASSFRGWDEQYF.